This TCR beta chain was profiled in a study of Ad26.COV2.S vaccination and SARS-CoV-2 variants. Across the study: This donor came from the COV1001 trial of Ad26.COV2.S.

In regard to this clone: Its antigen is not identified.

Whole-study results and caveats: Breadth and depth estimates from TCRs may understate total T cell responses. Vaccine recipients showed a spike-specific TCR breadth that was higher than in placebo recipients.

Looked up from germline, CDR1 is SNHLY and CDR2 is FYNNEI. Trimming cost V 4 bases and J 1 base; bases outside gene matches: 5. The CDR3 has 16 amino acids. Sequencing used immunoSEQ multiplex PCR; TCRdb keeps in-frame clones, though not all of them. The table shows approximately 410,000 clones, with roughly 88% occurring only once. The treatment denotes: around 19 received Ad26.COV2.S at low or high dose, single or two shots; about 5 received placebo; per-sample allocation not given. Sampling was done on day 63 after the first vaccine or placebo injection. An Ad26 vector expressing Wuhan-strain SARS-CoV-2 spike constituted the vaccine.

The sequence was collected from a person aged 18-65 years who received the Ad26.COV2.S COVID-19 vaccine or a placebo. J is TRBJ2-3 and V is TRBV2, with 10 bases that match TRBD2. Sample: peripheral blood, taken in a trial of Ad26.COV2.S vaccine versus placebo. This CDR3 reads CASSVLAGARTDTQYF. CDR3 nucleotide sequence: TGTGCCAGCAGTGTTCTAGCGGGGGCCCGCACAGATACGCAGTATTTT.